This T cell receptor (beta chain) was captured by sequencing in a study of blood T cell repertoires in COVID-19. The repertoire was sequenced with immunoSEQ multiplex PCR; TCRdb's copy has only in-frame clones and lacks some. The sample yields about 400,000 clones, around 90% seen once. The V and J ends lost 8 bases and 9 bases respectively, with 14 bases between them. Germline V lookup: CDR1 SNHLY, CDR2 FYNNEI. The CDR3 contains 12 residues. The sequence was collected from a woman aged 18-29 years with acute COVID-19. Sequenced input: PBMCs or T cells enriched from blood (not recorded which). V is TRBV2 and J is TRBJ2-1, with D uncertain. CDR3 in DNA: TGTGCCAGCCCGTATAGTCCGGGTGAGCAGTTCTTC. It specifies CASPYSPGEQFF.